This T cell receptor beta chain was captured in a study of T-cell reconstitution after alpha-beta-depleted transplantation in children. This clonotype was picked up many times. V shed 5 bases and J shed 0 bases, with 11 bases lying between them. CDR1 is SEHNR and CDR2 is FQNEAQ in the germline V gene (reference sequence). The CDR3 has 16 amino acids. Library preparation (for TCRbeta) was performed with unique molecular identifiers. TCRdb reanalysed the PCR reads using MiXCR and keeps one entry per CDR3 protein. The table lists 330,000 or so distinct CDR3 sequences, around 10% of them singletons. The rearrangement uses TRBV7-9 and TRBJ2-6, with D possibly TRBD2 on 5 matching bases. This sample comprised PBMCs, obtained before TCRalphabeta/CD19-depleted stem cell transplant. The sequence derives from a boy under two years old with acute myeloid leukemia, due to receive a stem cell transplant. The CDR3 DNA follows: TGTGCCAGCAGCCGGGATTTAAGCTCTGGGGCCAACGTCCTGACTTTC. Residues: CASSRDLSSGANVLTF.